This T cell receptor (beta chain) was recovered during a study of cytotoxic CD8 clonotypes in ibrutinib-treated CLL (dated by TCRdb to the early 2020s). For the study in its entirety: In this cohort, over 14 patients were treatment-naive and approximately twelve were relapsed/refractory, while about 17 had unmutated IGHV. Cryopreserved peripheral blood mononuclear cells were collected before treatment, at response, and at either disease progression or sustained remission. Of the roughly 81 people in the trial, 26 had longitudinal samples available. Responses were partial in some 24 patients and complete in 2; after median 68 months follow-up, some 15 stayed in remission and roughly twelve progressed. Samples averaged roughly 260,000 productive templates and roughly 86,000 productive rearrangements. The response samples were drawn at a median of approximately 11 months into treatment, with a range of about 6 to 36 months. Every sample from remission and from progressive disease was obtained while the patients were still on ibrutinib.

From cysteine to phenylalanine, the CDR3 is 14 amino acids long. Only CDR3 DNA remains: 42 bases, in frame from the first base. From a lookup of the germline V gene, CDR1 and CDR2 are MNHNS and SASEGT. From V the trimming removes 5 bases and from J it removes 2 bases, while the gene matches leave 6 bases of the junction unaccounted for. For this clone: This receptor's antigen is unknown. No base qualities exist here, and no much larger clone lies one base off it.

The goal of deep resolution MiSeq sequencing was a depth between 1 in 1 million and 1 in 200,000 T cells, and coverage averaged 10x per clonotype. The immunoSEQ hsTCRB Kit was used to generate TCR beta libraries. The study's processing was this. ImmunoSEQ Data Assistant and ImmunoSEQ Analyzer were used for data analysis, and V, D and J genes were assigned according to IMGT definitions. Clonality, which ranges from 0 to 1, was calculated as one minus the normalized Shannon entropy of productive rearrangement frequencies. Only overrepresented clonotypes making up at least 0.05% of the repertoire of each patient were included in the public clonotype analysis. Thirteen repertoires from age-matched healthy donors, obtained from immuneACCESS, served as clonality controls. The clones in this table, taken by TCRdb from immuneACCESS, are in-frame only. Not every clone is retained; where verified, under half of the shortfall comes from an unresolved V gene, and the cause of the rest is unknown. That table is the source of V, J and clone size, and D and trimming were worked out from the DNA. The sample data list 300,000 or so clones, and under 70% of these were observed just once. The biggest ten clones account for 6.3% of the sample.

The paper's findings and limits, for the study overall: Baseline clonality exceeded that of age-matched healthy donors and correlated strongly with circulating CD8+ T-cell counts. Clonality increased at ibrutinib response, stayed stable in sustained remission, and fell back toward baseline at progression. Sampling times were not matched between sustained-remission and progressing patients, and lymph node repertoires were not studied. Public clonotypes were rare and either shrank or stayed stable during treatment, and the rise in clonality at ibrutinib response reflected expansion of private clonotypes.

For TCR beta library preparation, roughly 2.2 micrograms of genomic DNA were isolated from cryopreserved PBMCs. Longitudinal blood samples from CLL patients receiving ibrutinib monotherapy were subjected to high-throughput TCR beta sequencing. The patients were enrolled in a single-center, open-label phase 2 trial of ibrutinib monotherapy. The sequenced sample was PBMCs, obtained after 36 months of ibrutinib treatment. Recombination connected TRBV6-1 to TRBJ2-7; 7 bases in between match TRBD1. This receptor was taken from a human donor with chronic lymphocytic leukemia. The encoded CDR3 is CASSRRGLPYEQYF. In nucleotide form, the sequence is TGTGCCAGCAGTCGCAGGGGGTTGCCCTACGAGCAGTACTTC.